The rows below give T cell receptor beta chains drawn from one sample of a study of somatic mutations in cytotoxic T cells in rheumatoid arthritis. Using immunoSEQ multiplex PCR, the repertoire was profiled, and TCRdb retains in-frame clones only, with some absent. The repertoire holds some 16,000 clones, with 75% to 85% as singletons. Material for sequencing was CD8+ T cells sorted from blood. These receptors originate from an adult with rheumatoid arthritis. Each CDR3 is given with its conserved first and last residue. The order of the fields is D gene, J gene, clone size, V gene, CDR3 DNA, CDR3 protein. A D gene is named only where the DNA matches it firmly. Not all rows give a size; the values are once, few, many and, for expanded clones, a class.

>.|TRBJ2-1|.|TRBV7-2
TGTGCCAGCAGCCACACGGCGGTCAATGAGCAGTTCTTC
CASSHTAVNEQFF
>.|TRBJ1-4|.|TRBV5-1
TGCGCCAGCAGCTTGGGAAATCAGGTACCTAATGAAAAACTGTTTTTT
CASSLGNQVPNEKLFF
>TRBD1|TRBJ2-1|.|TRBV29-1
TGCAGCGTTGATGGGGACAGGGTAGCATACGAGCAGTTCTTC
CSVDGDRVAYEQFF
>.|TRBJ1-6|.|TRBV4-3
TGCGCCAGCAGCCAAGACATTACCTATAATTCACCCCTCCACTTT
CASSQDITYNSPLHF
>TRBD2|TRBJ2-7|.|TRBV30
TGTGCCTGTCAACCGGCGGGACTAGCGGGAGTTACCCCCTACGAGCAGTACTTC
CACQPAGLAGVTPYEQYF
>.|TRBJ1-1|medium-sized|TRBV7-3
TGTGCCAGCTCCGCGGGGGGCGGGAACACTGAAGCTTTCTTT
CASSAGGGNTEAFF
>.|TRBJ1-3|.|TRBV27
TGTGCCAGCAGTTTCGCTGCAGGTCTTTACTCTGGAAACACCATATATTTT
CASSFAAGLYSGNTIYF
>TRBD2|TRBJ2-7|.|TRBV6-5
TGTGCCACCGGGACTACCGAATCCTACGAGCAGTACTTC
CATGTTESYEQYF
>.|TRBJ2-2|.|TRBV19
TGTGCCAGTACTAACGAGGACGCAAGGGCCGGGGAGCTGTTTTTT
CASTNEDARAGELFF
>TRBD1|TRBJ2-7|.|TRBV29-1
TGCAGCGTCCACAGGGGGGACGAGCAGTACTTC
CSVHRGDEQYF
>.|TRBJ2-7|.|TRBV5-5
TGTGCCAGCAGCTTAGTCCCACGACGGGGCTACGAGCAGTACTTC
CASSLVPRRGYEQYF
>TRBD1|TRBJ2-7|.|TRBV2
TGTGCCAGCAGTGAATGGACAGGGGGCACCTACGAGCAGTACTTC
CASSEWTGGTYEQYF
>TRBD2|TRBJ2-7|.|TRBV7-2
TGTGCCAGCAGCCCGTCCAGGGAGGGCCTAAACGAGCAGTACTTC
CASSPSREGLNEQYF
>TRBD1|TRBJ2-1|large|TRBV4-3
TGCGCCAGCAGCCAAGATCGGTCGGGACAGTACAATGAGCAGTTCTTC
CASSQDRSGQYNEQFF
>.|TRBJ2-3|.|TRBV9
TGTGCCAGCAGCACCAGTGGTGGGAGGAGCACAGATACGCAGTATTTT
CASSTSGGRSTDTQYF
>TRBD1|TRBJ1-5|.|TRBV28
TGTGCCGGCGGACAGGGACTTCAGCCCCAGCATTTT
CAGGQGLQPQHF
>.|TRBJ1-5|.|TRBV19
TGTGCCAGTAGTATAGAAGAAGGCTGGAGCAATCAGCCCCAGCATTTT
CASSIEEGWSNQPQHF
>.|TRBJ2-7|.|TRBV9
TGTGCCAGCAGCGGTCTAGGGACCTACGAGCAGTACTTC
CASSGLGTYEQYF
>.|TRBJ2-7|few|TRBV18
TGTGCCAGCTCACCCCGCTATGGCTACGAGCAGTACTTC
CASSPRYGYEQYF
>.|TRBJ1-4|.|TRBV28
TGTGCCAGCCAGGGCGAAAAACTGTTTTTT
CASQGEKLFF
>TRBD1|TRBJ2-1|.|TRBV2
TGTGCCAGCAGTGAGATCGGACAGGCAAACAATGAGCAGTTCTTC
CASSEIGQANNEQFF
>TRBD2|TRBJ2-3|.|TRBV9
TGTGCCAGCAGCCCACCCCTTTGGGAGGGCCGCACAGATACGCAGTATTTT
CASSPPLWEGRTDTQYF
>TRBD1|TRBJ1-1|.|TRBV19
TGTGCCAGCACAGGGGGCGTAGGTGAAGCTTTCTTT
CASTGGVGEAFF
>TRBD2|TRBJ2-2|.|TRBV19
TGTGCCAGTAGTATGACGGGAGGGGGGACCGGGGAGCTGTTTTTT
CASSMTGGGTGELFF